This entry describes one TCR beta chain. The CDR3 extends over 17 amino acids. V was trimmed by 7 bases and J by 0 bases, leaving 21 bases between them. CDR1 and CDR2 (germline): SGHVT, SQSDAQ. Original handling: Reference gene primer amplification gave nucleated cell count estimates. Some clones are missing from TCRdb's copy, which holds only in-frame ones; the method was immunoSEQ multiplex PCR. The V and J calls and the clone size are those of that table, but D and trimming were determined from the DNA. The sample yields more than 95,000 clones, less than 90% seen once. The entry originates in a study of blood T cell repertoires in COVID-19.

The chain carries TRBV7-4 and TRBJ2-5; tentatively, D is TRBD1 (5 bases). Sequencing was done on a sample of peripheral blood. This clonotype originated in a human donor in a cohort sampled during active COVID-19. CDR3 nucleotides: TGTGCCAGCACCAGGGCTCATTGCGACAGCAACCAAGAGACCCAGTACTTC. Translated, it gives CASTRAHCDSNQETQYF.